This T cell receptor (beta chain) is from a study of blood T cell repertoires in COVID-19. The V gene end was trimmed by 8 bases and the J gene end by 13 bases; junction bases not matched to a gene: 11. The CDR3 loop spans 12 amino acids. Germline CDR1 ENHRY, CDR2 SYGVKD. Authors' analysis steps: How many nucleated cells were present was estimated from reference gene primer amplification. The data were produced by immunoSEQ multiplex PCR, yet TCRdb's version contains in-frame clones alone and is incomplete. The DNA gave D and trimming, while V, J and clone size come from that table. The sample carries about 200,000 clones, approximately 91% recorded once. This clone has a single count.

The source material was peripheral blood. This sequence joins TRBV10-3 and TRBJ2-1; 7 nucleotides match TRBD2. The TCR originated in a man aged 55 to 69 who had recovered from COVID-19. CDR3 loop: CAIRGRSDSQFF. The CDR3 region has the DNA TGTGCCATCCGCGGGAGAAGCGATTCCCAGTTCTTC.